These 30 T cell receptor beta chains share one sample of origin, sequenced in a study of OX40 agonist ivuxolimab in advanced cancers. Sequencing was performed with immunoSEQ multiplex PCR; in TCRdb, only in-frame clones are kept and a portion is missing. The sample has about 46,000 clones; 70% to 90% are singletons. Sequenced here: CD4+ or CD8+ T cells sorted from blood, sampled in a trial of the OX40 agonist ivuxolimab. These receptors originate from an adult with an advanced solid tumor such as melanoma, head and neck, liver or kidney cancer.

The V gene is TRBV29-1, the J gene TRBJ2-3; a possible D gene is TRBD2 (5 bases). Per germline, CDR1 SQVTM and CDR2 ANQGSEA. The CDR3 runs to 15 residues. The V and J ends lost 0 bases and 2 bases respectively, with 12 bases between them. The CDR3 here is CSVEDGSPYTDTQYF. For the CDR3, the DNA is TGCAGCGTTGAAGATGGGAGTCCTTACACAGATACGCAGTATTTT.

This clone was observed once. The V call is TRBV29-1, the J call TRBJ2-7; D might be TRBD2 (7 bases). Trimming took 7 bases from V and 2 from J, leaving 12 bases between them. Germline V lookup: CDR1 SQVTM, CDR2 ANQGSEA. This CDR3 comprises 12 residues. Written as DNA, the CDR3 is TGCAGCGCGAAGGGGGGGCCCTACGAGCAGTACTTC. Protein product: CSAKGGPYEQYF.

The V call is TRBV6-5, the J call TRBJ1-5; D not resolved. The V and J ends lost 5 bases and 0 bases respectively, with 8 bases between them. Germline loops: CDR1 MNHEY, CDR2 SVGAGI. This CDR3 is built from 14 residues. CDR3 loop: CASSQVDSNQPQHF. The CDR3 bases are TGTGCCAGCAGTCAGGTAGATAGCAATCAGCCCCAGCATTTT.

This chain joins TRBV19 and TRBJ1-2, with D unclear. The CDR3 is 11 residues long. Germline assignment: CDR1 LNHDA and CDR2 SQIVND (reference sequence). V lost 5 bases, J lost 5 bases, and 6 bases lay in between. The CDR3 loop reads CASSAGYGYTF. DNA of the CDR3: TGTGCCAGTAGTGCCGGGTATGGCTACACCTTC.

The V gene is TRBV28, the J gene TRBJ2-7, with D tentatively TRBD2 (5 bases). V lost 6 bases to trimming and J lost 9 bases, with 15 bases between them. Germline loops: CDR1 MDHEN, CDR2 SYDVKM. This CDR3 contains 12 residues. The CDR3 sequence is CASSLPDRGQYF. CDR3 bases: TGTGCCAGCAGCCTACCCGACCGGGGGCAGTACTTC.

The chain joins TRBV15 to TRBJ2-1; 7 bases line up with TRBD2. Germline CDR1 and CDR2: LNHNV and YYDKDF (reference sequence). Trimming cost V 1 base and J 6 bases; bases outside gene matches: 12. This CDR3 comprises 17 residues. CDR3 in amino acids: CATSRVVGRVPSNEQFF. CDR3 in DNA: TGTGCCACCAGCAGAGTAGTAGGGAGGGTCCCCTCCAATGAGCAGTTCTTC.

The gene calls are TRBV28 and TRBJ2-7, with TRBD2 as a possible D gene (6 bases). CDR1 and CDR2 (germline): MDHEN, SYDVKM. V shed 7 bases and J shed 4 bases, with 14 bases lying between them. This CDR3 has 13 amino acids. CDR3 nucleotides: TGTGCCAGCAAGGGACTGGTCAAATACGAGCAGTACTTC. The encoded protein is CASKGLVKYEQYF.

The rearrangement links TRBV18 to TRBJ2-3; unclear D gene. Germline loops: CDR1 KGHSH, CDR2 LQKENI. The CDR3 extends over 13 amino acids. Between the trimmed V and J ends, which lost 0 bases and 3 bases, there was a span of 4 bases. In nucleotides, the CDR3 is TGTGCCAGCTCACCACCGGCAACAGATACGCAGTATTTT. Protein: CASSPPATDTQYF.

The chain has TRBV10-3 and TRBJ2-7; tentatively, D is TRBD1 (5 bases). This CDR3 is built from 12 residues. With 5 bases removed from V and 4 bases from J, the gap between germline ends came to 9 bases. Per the germline V gene, CDR1 is ENHRY and CDR2 is SYGVKD. The CDR3 DNA follows: TGTGCCATCAGTCCCCAGGGTTACGAGCAGTACTTC. Translating gives CAISPQGYEQYF.

The CDR3 is CASLRLHNEQFF. The CDR3 DNA reads TGTGCCAGCCTCCGTCTGCACAATGAGCAGTTCTTC. The J gene is TRBJ2-1, the V gene TRBV5-8, with D hard to call. Germline V gene data show CDR1 as SGHTS and CDR2 as YDEGEE. This CDR3 has 12 amino acids. V was pared by 7 bases and J by 5 bases, with 10 bases between.

The CDR3 DNA reads as TGTGCCAGCAGCCAATTTAGTGCGGGAGGGCCTGGCACCGGGGAGCTGTTTTTT. This codes for CASSQFSAGGPGTGELFF. The chain links TRBV4-2 to TRBJ2-2; 9 nucleotides match TRBD2. This CDR3 contains 18 residues. Germline CDR1 and CDR2: LGHNA and YNFKEQ. The J segment lost 4 bases and the V segment lost 2 bases, leaving 11 bases of the junction unmatched.

V and J are TRBV27 and TRBJ1-4, with D maybe TRBD1 (6 bases). CDR3 size: 15 residues. V was clipped by 8 bases and J by 3 bases, with 16 bases between them. CDR1 and CDR2 (germline): MNHEY, SMNVEV (reference sequence). The CDR3 region is CASRRGSRANEKLFF. CDR3 DNA sequence: TGTGCCAGCCGGAGGGGGAGCAGGGCTAATGAAAAACTGTTTTTT.

The rearrangement uses TRBV7-9 and TRBJ2-3, with D perhaps matching TRBD2 (5 bases). V was clipped by 1 base and J by 6 bases, with 11 bases between them. The germline V gene has CDR1 SEHNR and CDR2 FQNEAQ (reference sequence). This CDR3 spans 14 amino acids. CDR3 DNA sequence: TGTGCCAGCAGCTTAGTCGCTAGCTGGGATACGCAGTATTTT. Protein sequence: CASSLVASWDTQYF.

This chain uses TRBV20-1 with TRBJ2-5; D uncertain. With 4 bases removed from V and 0 bases from J, the gap between germline ends came to 3 bases. In germline, CDR1 is DFQATT, CDR2 SNEGSKA (reference sequence). CDR3 size: 11 residues. The CDR3 sequence is CSANNQETQYF. Written as DNA, the CDR3 is TGCAGTGCTAACAACCAAGAGACCCAGTACTTC.

This rearrangement joins TRBV30 to TRBJ2-5, with 8 bases aligning to TRBD2. TRBJ2-7 matches the DNA end more closely, so the J call is doubtful. This CDR3 spans 13 amino acids. Per germline, CDR1 GTSNPN and CDR2 SVGIG (reference sequence). This CDR3 reads CAWSAGGRNEQYF. The CDR3 bases are TGTGCCTGGAGTGCGGGGGGGCGTAACGAGCAGTACTTC.

The chain joins TRBV6-6 to TRBJ2-2; D is possibly TRBD1 (6 bases). CDR1 MNHNY and CDR2 SVGAGI come from the germline V gene (reference sequence). This CDR3 is built from 12 residues. The V end was cut by 6 bases, the J end by 5 bases, with 7 bases between. In nucleotides, the CDR3 is TGTGCCAGCAGGCAGGGGACCGGGGAGCTGTTTTTT. It yields the protein CASRQGTGELFF.

The chain carries TRBV30 and TRBJ1-1; D not certain. The germline V and J ends were trimmed by 0 bases and 0 bases, with 5 bases remaining between them. Germline CDR1 GTSNPN, CDR2 SVGIG (reference sequence). CDR3 length: 13 amino acids. For the CDR3, the DNA is TGTGCCTGGAGTGTATTGCTGAACACTGAAGCTTTCTTT. Amino acids: CAWSVLLNTEAFF.

The V and J genes are TRBV5-1 and TRBJ1-2; a possible D gene is TRBD1 (5 bases). CDR1 is SGHRS, CDR2 YFSETQ, per germline. The CDR3 extends over 12 amino acids. V lost 4 bases and J 4 bases, leaving 8 bases between the germline ends. The CDR3 DNA reads as TGCGCCAGCAGCAGGGACCTCTATGGCTACACCTTC. It is translated as CASSRDLYGYTF.

The chain couples TRBV30 to TRBJ2-5, with D uncertain. Between the trimmed V and J ends, which lost 0 bases and 5 bases, there was a span of 13 bases. CDR1 is GTSNPN and CDR2 is SVGIG in the germline V gene (reference sequence). The length of the CDR3 is 14 residues. CDR3 protein: CAWSVTVGWETQYF. The CDR3 DNA follows: TGTGCCTGGAGTGTGACGGTTGGATGGGAGACCCAGTACTTC.

This rearrangement joins TRBV4-2 to TRBJ2-5, with D perhaps TRBD1 (6 bases). Germline CDR1 LGHNA, CDR2 YNFKEQ. Trimming stripped 0 bases from V and 6 bases from J, with 17 bases between. The CDR3 extends over 16 amino acids. Written as DNA, the CDR3 is TGTGCCAGCAGCCAAGATGTAGGGGGAAGGGTAAAGACCCAGTACTTC. It yields the protein CASSQDVGGRVKTQYF.

The chain recombines TRBV5-1 with TRBJ1-3; D uncertain. Deletions cut 4 bases from V and 0 bases from J, with 8 bases between. Looked up from germline, CDR1 is SGHRS and CDR2 is YFSETQ. The CDR3 totals 14 residues. This CDR3 is CASSTEASGNTIYF. DNA for the CDR3: TGCGCCAGCAGCACGGAGGCCTCTGGAAACACCATATATTTT. Filled out from reference TRBV5-1 and TRBJ1-3, the complete variable domain reads KAGVTQTPRYLIKTRGQQVTLSCSPISGHRSVSWYQQTPGQGLQFLFEYFSETQRNKGNFPGRFSGRQFSNSRSEMNVSTLELGDSALYLCASSTEASGNTIYFGEGSWLTVV.

The chain employs TRBV20-1 and TRBJ2-1; D is uncertain. The germline V gene has CDR1 DFQATT and CDR2 SNEGSKA (reference sequence). Trimming removed 6 bases at V and 8 bases at J, with 11 bases between. The CDR3 loop spans 11 amino acids. The CDR3 DNA follows: TGCAGTGCGGACGTTTCGGATGAGCAGTTCTTC. Its protein product is CSADVSDEQFF.

The rearrangement links TRBV15 to TRBJ2-6; no definite D call. Germline lookup yields CDR1 LNHNV and CDR2 YYDKDF (reference sequence). V lost 0 bases and J 2 bases, leaving 11 bases between the germline ends. CDR3 length equals 17 residues. The CDR3 protein is CATSREKGLPGANVLTF. The CDR3 coding sequence is TGTGCCACCAGCAGAGAAAAGGGATTGCCTGGGGCCAACGTCCTGACTTTC.

This clone appeared once. The chain has TRBV10-3 and TRBJ1-2; TRBD1 matches at 7 bases. The CDR3 is 14 residues long. In germline, CDR1 is ENHRY, CDR2 SYGVKD. V was clipped by 7 bases and J by 7 bases; unmatched bases: 12. CDR3 in amino acids: CAIKGSTGAGGYTF. CDR3 in DNA: TGTGCCATCAAAGGCTCAACAGGGGCGGGTGGCTACACCTTC.

The rearrangement uses TRBV14 and TRBJ1-4; maybe TRBD1 (6 bases). In germline, CDR1 is SGHDN, CDR2 FVKESK. The CDR3 runs to 19 residues. The germline V and J ends were trimmed by 0 bases and 0 bases, with 17 bases remaining between them. The CDR3 region has the DNA TGTGCCAGCAGCCAAGATTGGGGGCGAGGGGTAGCAACTAATGAAAAACTGTTTTTT. It specifies CASSQDWGRGVATNEKLFF.

The rearrangement uses TRBV5-1 and TRBJ2-5; D gene uncertain. The CDR3 length is 14 residues. Trimming took off 0 bases at V and 1 base at J, with 7 bases between the two ends. Per germline, CDR1 SGHRS and CDR2 YFSETQ. In DNA, the CDR3 is TGCGCCAGCAGCTTGGCCAGGCCCCAAGAGACCCAGTACTTC. Its translation is CASSLARPQETQYF.

The CDR3 bases are TGCGCCAGCAGCCAAGAGGGACGCATAGACTCCTACGAGCAGTACTTC. This gives the protein CASSQEGRIDSYEQYF. J is TRBJ2-7 and V is TRBV4-1; possibly TRBD1 or TRBD2 for D (5 bases each). Trimming shortened V by 0 bases and J by 0 bases, and 12 bases separated the two germline ends. The CDR3 totals 16 residues. Germline V gene lookup returns CDR1 MGHRA and CDR2 YSYEKL.

The chain has TRBV28 and TRBJ1-1; unclear D gene. V gave up 3 bases and J gave up 3 bases, with 8 bases separating them. The CDR3 is 13 residues long. Looked up from germline, CDR1 is MDHEN and CDR2 is SYDVKM. The CDR3, as DNA: TGTGCCAGCAGTTTGGAGGAAGACACTGAAGCTTTCTTT. As protein: CASSLEEDTEAFF.

This clone was observed a single time. This chain links TRBV6-5 with TRBJ1-1; TRBD1 matches 8 bases. J was trimmed by 1 base and V by 2 bases; bases with no gene match: 6. CDR1 and CDR2 from the germline V gene are MNHEY and SVGAGI. The CDR3 contains 16 residues. The CDR3 coding sequence is TGTGCCAGCAGTTACCGCAGGGGGCGCTGGAACACTGAAGCTTTCTTT. Its translation: CASSYRRGRWNTEAFF.

This clone was picked up a small number of times. The V gene is TRBV4-1, the J gene TRBJ1-1; D unresolved. This CDR3 has 16 amino acids. Between the trimmed V and J ends, which lost 0 bases and 0 bases, there was a span of 11 bases. Germline V gene sequence: CDR1 MGHRA, CDR2 YSYEKL. The CDR3 reads CASSQDGQKLNTEAFF. CDR3 sequence (DNA): TGCGCCAGCAGCCAAGATGGGCAGAAACTGAACACTGAAGCTTTCTTT.